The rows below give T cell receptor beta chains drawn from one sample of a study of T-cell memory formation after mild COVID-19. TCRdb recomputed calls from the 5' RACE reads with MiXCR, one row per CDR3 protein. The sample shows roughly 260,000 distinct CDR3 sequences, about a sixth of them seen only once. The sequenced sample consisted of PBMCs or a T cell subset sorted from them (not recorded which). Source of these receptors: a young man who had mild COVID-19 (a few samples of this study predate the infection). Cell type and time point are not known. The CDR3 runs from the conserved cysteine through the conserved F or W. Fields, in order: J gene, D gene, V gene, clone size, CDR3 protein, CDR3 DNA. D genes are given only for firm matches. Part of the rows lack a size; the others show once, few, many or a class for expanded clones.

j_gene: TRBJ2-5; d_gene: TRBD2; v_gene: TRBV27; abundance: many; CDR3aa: CASSHRVAGETQYF; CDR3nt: TGTGCCAGCAGTCATCGGGTAGCGGGGGAGACCCAGTACTTC
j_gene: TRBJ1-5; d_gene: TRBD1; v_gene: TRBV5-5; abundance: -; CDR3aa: CASRPTGTGPLWPQHF; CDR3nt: TGTGCCAGCAGGCCGACAGGGACAGGCCCGCTGTGGCCCCAGCATTTT
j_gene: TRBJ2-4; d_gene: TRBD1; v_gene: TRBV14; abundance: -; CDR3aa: CASSHSQGNIQYF; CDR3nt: TGTGCCAGCAGCCACTCACAGGGGAACATTCAGTACTTC
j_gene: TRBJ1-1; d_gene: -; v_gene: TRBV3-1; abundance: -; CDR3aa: CASSPPEGRKNTEAFF; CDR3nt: TGTGCCAGCAGCCCACCAGAGGGACGGAAGAACACTGAAGCTTTCTTT
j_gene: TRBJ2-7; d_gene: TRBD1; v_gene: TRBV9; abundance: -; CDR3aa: CASSIGTGGNSYEQYF; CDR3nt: TGTGCCAGCAGCATAGGGACAGGGGGGAACTCCTACGAGCAGTACTTC
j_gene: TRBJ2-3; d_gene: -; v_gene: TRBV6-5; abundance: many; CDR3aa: CASRRGGSTDTQYF; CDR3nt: TGTGCCAGCAGGCGAGGCGGTAGCACAGATACGCAGTATTTT
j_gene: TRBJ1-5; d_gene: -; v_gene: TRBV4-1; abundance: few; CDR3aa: CASSQVGRRVENQPQHF; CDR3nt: TGCGCCAGCAGCCAAGTAGGACGGAGAGTAGAGAATCAGCCCCAGCATTTT
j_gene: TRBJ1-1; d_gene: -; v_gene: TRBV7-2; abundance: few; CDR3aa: CASSSFGVAFF; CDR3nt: TGTGCCAGCAGCTCATTTGGGGTAGCTTTCTTT
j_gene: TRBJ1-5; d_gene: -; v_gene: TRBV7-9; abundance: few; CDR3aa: CASSSLQDQPQHF; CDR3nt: TGTGCCAGCAGCTCACTACAGGATCAGCCCCAGCATTTT
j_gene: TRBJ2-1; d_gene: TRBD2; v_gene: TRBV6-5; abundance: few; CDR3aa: CASSKAGAGGRNEQFF; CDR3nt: TGTGCCAGCAGCAAGGCCGGGGCGGGGGGTCGGAATGAGCAGTTCTTC
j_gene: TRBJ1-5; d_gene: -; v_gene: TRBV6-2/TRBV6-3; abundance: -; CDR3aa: CASSYGGSSNQPQHF; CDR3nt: TGTGCCAGCAGTTACGGGGGTTCCAGCAATCAGCCCCAGCATTTT
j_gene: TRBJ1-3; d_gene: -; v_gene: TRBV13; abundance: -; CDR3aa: CASSYRFAGNTIYF; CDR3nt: TGTGCCAGCAGCTACCGCTTTGCCGGGAACACCATATATTTT
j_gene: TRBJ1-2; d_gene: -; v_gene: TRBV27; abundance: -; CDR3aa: CASSPAGGWYTF; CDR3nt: TGTGCCAGCAGTCCGGCCGGGGGGTGGTACACCTTC
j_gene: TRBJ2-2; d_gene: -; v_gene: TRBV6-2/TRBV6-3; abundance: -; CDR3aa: CASSYSRKRANTGELFF; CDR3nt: TGTGCCAGCAGTTACTCCAGGAAGCGGGCGAACACCGGGGAGCTGTTTTTT
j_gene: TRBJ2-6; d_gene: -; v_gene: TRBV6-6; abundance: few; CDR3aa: CASSYPAGSGANVLTF; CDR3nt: TGTGCCAGCAGTTACCCCGCAGGGTCTGGGGCCAACGTCCTGACTTTC
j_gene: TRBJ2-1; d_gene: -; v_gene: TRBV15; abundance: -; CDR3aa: CATSLRTVNEQFF; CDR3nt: TGTGCCACCAGCCTGAGGACGGTTAATGAGCAGTTCTTC
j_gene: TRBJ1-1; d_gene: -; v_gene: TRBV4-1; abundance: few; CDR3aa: CASSQGGEKAFF; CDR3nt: TGCGCCAGCAGCCAAGGCGGGGAGAAAGCTTTCTTT
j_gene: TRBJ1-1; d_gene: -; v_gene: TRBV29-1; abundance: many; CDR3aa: CSARVTEAFF; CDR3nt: TGCAGCGCCCGGGTCACTGAAGCTTTCTTT
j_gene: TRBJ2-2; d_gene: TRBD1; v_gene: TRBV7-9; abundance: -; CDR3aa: CASSLKGAKTGELFF; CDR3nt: TGTGCCAGCAGCTTAAAGGGGGCAAAGACCGGGGAGCTGTTTTTT
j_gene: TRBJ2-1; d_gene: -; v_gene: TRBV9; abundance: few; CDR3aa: CASSPRGQREQFF; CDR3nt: TGTGCCAGCAGCCCCCGAGGTCAAAGAGAGCAGTTCTTC
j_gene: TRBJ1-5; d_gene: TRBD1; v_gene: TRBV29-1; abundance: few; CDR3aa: CSVGTVEGGQPQHF; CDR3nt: TGCAGCGTGGGGACAGTGGAGGGCGGTCAGCCCCAGCATTTT
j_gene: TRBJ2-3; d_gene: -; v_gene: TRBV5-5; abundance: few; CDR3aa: CASSFGRGSPPTDTQYF; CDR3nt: TGTGCCAGCAGCTTCGGTCGGGGCAGCCCACCCACAGATACGCAGTATTTT
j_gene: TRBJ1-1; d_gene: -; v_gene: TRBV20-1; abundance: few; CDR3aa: CSARGFTGGRGTEAFF; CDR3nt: TGCAGTGCTAGGGGCTTTACCGGGGGACGTGGCACTGAAGCTTTCTTT
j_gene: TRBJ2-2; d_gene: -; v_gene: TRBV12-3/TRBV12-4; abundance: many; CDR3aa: CASSPGGSNTGELFF; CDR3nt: TGTGCCAGCAGCCCTGGGGGGTCGAACACCGGGGAGCTGTTTTTT
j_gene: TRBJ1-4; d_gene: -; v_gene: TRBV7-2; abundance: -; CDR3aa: CASSLGRGNEKLFF; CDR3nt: TGTGCCAGCAGCTTAGGCAGGGGTAATGAAAAACTGTTTTTT
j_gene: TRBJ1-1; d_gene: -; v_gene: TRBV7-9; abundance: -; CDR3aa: CASSSDSRGPKAFF; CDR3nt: TGTGCCAGCAGCTCGGACTCGAGAGGCCCAAAAGCTTTCTTT
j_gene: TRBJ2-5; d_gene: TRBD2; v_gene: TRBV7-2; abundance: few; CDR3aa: CASSDPAGGAETQYF; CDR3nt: TGTGCCAGCAGCGATCCGGCGGGGGGGGCAGAGACCCAGTACTTC
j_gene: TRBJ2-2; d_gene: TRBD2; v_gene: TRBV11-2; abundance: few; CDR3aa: CASSFGGDTGELFF; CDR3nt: TGTGCCAGCAGCTTCGGGGGGGACACCGGGGAGCTGTTTTTT
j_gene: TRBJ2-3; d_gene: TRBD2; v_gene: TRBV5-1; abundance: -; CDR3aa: CASSLFGGAGTDTQYF; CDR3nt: TGCGCCAGCAGCTTGTTCGGGGGGGCAGGCACAGATACGCAGTATTTT
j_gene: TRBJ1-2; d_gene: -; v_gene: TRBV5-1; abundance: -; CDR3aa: CASSLVPASDYGYTF; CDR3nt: TGCGCCAGCAGCTTGGTTCCGGCATCGGACTATGGCTACACCTTC
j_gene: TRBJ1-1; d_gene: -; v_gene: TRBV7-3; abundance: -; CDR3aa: CASSALGNTEAFF; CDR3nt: TGTGCCAGCAGCGCCCTGGGGAACACTGAAGCTTTCTTT
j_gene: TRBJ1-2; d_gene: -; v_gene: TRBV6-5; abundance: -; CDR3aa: CASRYQVNYGYTF; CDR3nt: TGTGCCAGCAGGTATCAGGTTAACTATGGCTACACCTTC
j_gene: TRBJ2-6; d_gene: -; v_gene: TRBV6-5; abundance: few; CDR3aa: CASRFIGANVLTF; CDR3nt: TGTGCCAGCAGATTCATTGGGGCCAACGTCCTGACTTTC
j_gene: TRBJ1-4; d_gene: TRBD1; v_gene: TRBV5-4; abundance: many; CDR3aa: CASSLGGTGREKLFF; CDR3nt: TGTGCCAGCAGCCTGGGGGGGACAGGGCGCGAAAAACTGTTTTTT
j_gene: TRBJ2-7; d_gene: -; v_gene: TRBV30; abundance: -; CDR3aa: CAWSATYEQYF; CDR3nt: TGTGCCTGGAGTGCGACGTACGAGCAGTACTTC
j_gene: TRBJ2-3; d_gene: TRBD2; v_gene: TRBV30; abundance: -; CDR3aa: CATGGVGTDTQYF; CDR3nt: TGTGCGACCGGGGGGGTTGGCACAGATACGCAGTATTTT
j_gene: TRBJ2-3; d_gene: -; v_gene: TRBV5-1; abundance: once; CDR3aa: CASSLLRPTDTQYF; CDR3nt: TGCGCCAGCAGCTTGCTCCGCCCCACAGATACGCAGTATTTT
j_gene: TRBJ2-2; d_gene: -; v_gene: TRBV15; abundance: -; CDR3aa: CATSRVGTGELFF; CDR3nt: TGTGCCACCAGCAGAGTAGGGACCGGGGAGCTGTTTTTT
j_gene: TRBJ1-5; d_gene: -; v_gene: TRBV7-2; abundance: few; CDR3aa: CASSQTSNQPQHF; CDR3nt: TGTGCCAGCAGCCAGACTAGCAATCAGCCCCAGCATTTT
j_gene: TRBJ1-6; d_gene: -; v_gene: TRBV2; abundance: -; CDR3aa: CASSEIGFGSPLHF; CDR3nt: TGTGCCAGCAGTGAAATAGGGTTTGGTTCACCCCTCCACTTT
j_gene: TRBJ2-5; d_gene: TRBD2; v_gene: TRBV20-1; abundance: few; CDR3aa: CSVWKGGETQYF; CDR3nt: TGCAGTGTCTGGAAGGGAGGGGAGACCCAGTACTTC